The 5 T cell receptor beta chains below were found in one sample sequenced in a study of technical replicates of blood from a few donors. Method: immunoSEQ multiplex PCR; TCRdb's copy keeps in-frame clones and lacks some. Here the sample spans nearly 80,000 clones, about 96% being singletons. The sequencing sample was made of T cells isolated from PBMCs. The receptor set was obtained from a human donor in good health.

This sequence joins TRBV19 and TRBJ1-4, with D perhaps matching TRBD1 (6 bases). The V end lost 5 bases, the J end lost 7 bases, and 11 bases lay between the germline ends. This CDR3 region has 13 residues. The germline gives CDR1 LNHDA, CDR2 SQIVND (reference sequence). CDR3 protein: CASSPVGGEKLFF. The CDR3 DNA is TGTGCCAGTAGTCCGGTAGGGGGTGAAAAACTGTTTTTT.

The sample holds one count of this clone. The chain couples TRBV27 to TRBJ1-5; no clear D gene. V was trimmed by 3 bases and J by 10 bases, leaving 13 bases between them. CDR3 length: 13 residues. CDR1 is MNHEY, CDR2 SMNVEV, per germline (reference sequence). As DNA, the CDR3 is TGTGCCAGCAGTTTTTGGTGGGGAGAACCCCAGCATTTT. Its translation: CASSFWWGEPQHF.

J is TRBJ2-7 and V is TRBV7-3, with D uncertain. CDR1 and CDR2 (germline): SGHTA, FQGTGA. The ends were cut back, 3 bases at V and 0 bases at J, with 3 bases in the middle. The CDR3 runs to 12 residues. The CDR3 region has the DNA TGTGCCAGCAGCTTTAGCTCCTACGAGCAGTACTTC. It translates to CASSFSSYEQYF.

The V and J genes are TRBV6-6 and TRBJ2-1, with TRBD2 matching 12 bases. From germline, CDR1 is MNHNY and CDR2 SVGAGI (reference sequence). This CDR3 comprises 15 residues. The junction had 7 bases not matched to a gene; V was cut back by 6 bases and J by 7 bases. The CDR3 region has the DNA TGTGCCAGCAGCTACGGACTAGCGGGGCGAAATGAGCAGTTCTTC. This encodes CASSYGLAGRNEQFF.

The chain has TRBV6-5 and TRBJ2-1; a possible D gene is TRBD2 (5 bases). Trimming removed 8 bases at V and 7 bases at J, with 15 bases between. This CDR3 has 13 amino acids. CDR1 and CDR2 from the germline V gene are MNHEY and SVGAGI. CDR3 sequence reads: CASLGVSRNEQFF. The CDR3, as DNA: TGTGCCAGCTTGGGAGTGAGTAGGAATGAGCAGTTCTTC.